The 8 T cell receptor beta chains reported below all come from one sample, sequenced in a study of T-cell memory formation after mild COVID-19. TCRdb recomputed calls from the 5' RACE reads with MiXCR, one row per CDR3 protein. The data hold 250,000 to 300,000 distinct CDR3 sequences, with roughly 8% observed a single time. The sample consisted of PBMCs or a T cell subset sorted from them (not recorded which). The receptors originated from a man in his late teens or twenties who had mild COVID-19 (a few samples of this study predate the infection). Cell type and time point are not known.

At least ten counts were recorded for this clonotype. This chain connects TRBV24-1 to TRBJ2-2; tentative D call: TRBD2 (5 bases). CDR1 and CDR2 (germline): KGHDR, SFDVKD. Trimming shortened V by 2 bases and J by 5 bases, and 5 bases separated the two germline ends. The CDR3 contains 13 residues. The CDR3 DNA reads TGTGCCACCAGTGATTGGGAGACCGGGGAGCTGTTTTTT. It is translated as CATSDWETGELFF.

This clonotype occurred a few times. The rearrangement uses TRBV7-2 and TRBJ2-7; D unresolved. The CDR3 is 12 amino acids. CDR1 and CDR2 from the germline V gene are SGHTA and FQGNSA. Trimming cost V 5 bases and J 2 bases, with 7 bases left between them. Here the CDR3 reads CASSPDPYEQYF. The CDR3 nucleotides are TGTGCCAGCAGCCCCGACCCCTACGAGCAGTACTTC.

This clonotype has only a few counts. V is TRBV4-3 and J is TRBJ2-7; D may be TRBD2 (5 bases). Germline assignment: CDR1 LGHNA and CDR2 YSLEER. Trimming shortened V by 3 bases and J by 4 bases, and 10 bases separated the two germline ends. This CDR3 is 13 amino acids long. The chain's CDR3 is CASSHEGGYEQYF. The DNA of the CDR3 is TGCGCCAGCAGCCACGAGGGCGGGTACGAGCAGTACTTC.

This clonotype was counted only a few times. The chain is built from TRBV7-9 and TRBJ2-2; D unclear. V lost 2 bases, J lost 6 bases, and 4 bases lay in between. Germline lookup yields CDR1 SEHNR and CDR2 FQNEAQ (reference sequence). The CDR3 has 12 amino acids. The CDR3 DNA follows: TGTGCCAGCAGCTTAAGAGCCGGGGAGCTGTTTTTT. Amino acid sequence: CASSLRAGELFF.

This clonotype was seen more than once but under ten times. The rearrangement uses TRBV4-1 and TRBJ2-2; the D is unclear. The V gene's germline CDR1 is MGHRA and CDR2 YSYEKL. The CDR3 extends over 16 amino acids. Trimming pared 5 bases from V and 2 bases from J, leaving 15 bases between. CDR3 residues: CASSVYVTENTGELFF. In nucleotides, the CDR3 is TGCGCCAGCAGCGTATATGTTACAGAAAACACCGGGGAGCTGTTTTTT.

This clonotype was recorded at least ten times. This rearrangement joins TRBV7-9 to TRBJ2-1, with 8 bases lining up with TRBD2. V gave up 6 bases and J gave up 8 bases; unmatched junction bases: 6. Germline CDR1 is SEHNR and CDR2 is FQNEAQ (reference sequence). CDR3 size: 13 residues. In nucleotides, the CDR3 is TGTGCCAGCAGGGGTAGCGGGAAGGATGAGCAGTTCTTC. Translating gives CASRGSGKDEQFF.

This clonotype was counted a few times. J is TRBJ1-1 and V is TRBV18; the D is unclear. The CDR3 is 15 amino acids. From germline, CDR1 is KGHSH and CDR2 LQKENI. V was shortened by 2 bases and J by 1 base, with 11 bases between the two germline ends. The DNA of the CDR3 is TGTGCCAGCTCACCAACTGGAGGGAAGAACACTGAAGCTTTCTTT. The encoded protein is CASSPTGGKNTEAFF.

V and J are TRBV18 and TRBJ1-1; weak D call: TRBD1 (5 bases). This CDR3 region has 14 residues. Germline V gene sequence: CDR1 KGHSH, CDR2 LQKENI. V was trimmed by 5 bases and J by 5 bases, leaving 15 bases between them. CDR3 in amino acids: CASSFTGGMTEAFF. CDR3 nucleotides: TGTGCCAGCTCATTTACAGGTGGAATGACTGAAGCTTTCTTT.